This TCR beta chain was captured by sequencing in a study of blood T cell repertoires in COVID-19. This clone has a handful of counts. In the authors' methods: Estimation of nucleated cell counts relied on the amplification of reference gene primers. Data came from immunoSEQ multiplex PCR; TCRdb stores just in-frame clones and leaves some out. Clonal size and the V and J genes are those of that table, whereas D and trimming came from the DNA. The sample has 200,000 to 250,000 clones; over 80% are singletons. CDR3 length: 14 amino acids. Germline CDR1 and CDR2: MNHEY and SVGEGT. Trimming removed 2 bases from V and 6 bases from J, with 11 bases in between.

The chain recombines TRBV6-2 or TRBV6-3 with TRBJ2-1; D not certain. The source of this sequence is a man aged 25-45 years who had recovered from COVID-19. Sequencing input: peripheral blood. CDR3 loop: CASSYPSRGNEQFF. In DNA, the CDR3 is TGTGCCAGCAGTTACCCCTCCCGCGGCAATGAGCAGTTCTTC.